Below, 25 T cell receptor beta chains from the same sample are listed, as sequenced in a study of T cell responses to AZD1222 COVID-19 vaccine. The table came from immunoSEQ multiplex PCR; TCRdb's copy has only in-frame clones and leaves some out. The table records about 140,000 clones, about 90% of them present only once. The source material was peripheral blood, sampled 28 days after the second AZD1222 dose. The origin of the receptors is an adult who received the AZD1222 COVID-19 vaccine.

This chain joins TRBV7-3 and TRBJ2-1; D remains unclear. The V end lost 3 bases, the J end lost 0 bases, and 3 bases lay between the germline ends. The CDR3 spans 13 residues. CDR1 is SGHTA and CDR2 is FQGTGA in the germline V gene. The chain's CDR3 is CASSFSSYNEQFF. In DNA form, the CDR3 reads TGTGCCAGCAGCTTCAGCTCCTACAATGAGCAGTTCTTC.

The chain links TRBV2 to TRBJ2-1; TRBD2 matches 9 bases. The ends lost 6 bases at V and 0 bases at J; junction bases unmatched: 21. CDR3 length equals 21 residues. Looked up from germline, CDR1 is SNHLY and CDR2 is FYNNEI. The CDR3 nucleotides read TGTGCCAGCAGCCACCAACTTAGGTTAGCGGGAGAAGGACGCTCCTACAATGAGCAGTTCTTC. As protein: CASSHQLRLAGEGRSYNEQFF.

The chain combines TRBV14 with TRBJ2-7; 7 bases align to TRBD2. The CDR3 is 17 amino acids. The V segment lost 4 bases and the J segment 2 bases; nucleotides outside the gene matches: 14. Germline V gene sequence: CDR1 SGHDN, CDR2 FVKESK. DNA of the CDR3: TGTGCCAGCAGCCCCGGGTTAATGACTAGCAGAACCTACGAGCAGTACTTC. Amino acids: CASSPGLMTSRTYEQYF.

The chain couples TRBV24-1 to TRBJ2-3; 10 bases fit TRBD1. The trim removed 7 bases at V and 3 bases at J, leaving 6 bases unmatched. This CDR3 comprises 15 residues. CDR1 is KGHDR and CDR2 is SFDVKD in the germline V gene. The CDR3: CATSPGQGRTDTQYF. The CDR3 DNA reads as TGTGCCACCAGCCCGGGACAGGGGCGGACAGATACGCAGTATTTT.

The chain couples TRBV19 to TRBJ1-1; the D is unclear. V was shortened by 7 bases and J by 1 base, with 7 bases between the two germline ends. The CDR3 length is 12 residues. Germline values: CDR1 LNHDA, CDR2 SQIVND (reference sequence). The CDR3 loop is CASKKGNTEAFF. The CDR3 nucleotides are TGTGCCAGTAAGAAGGGGAACACTGAAGCTTTCTTT.

The CDR3 DNA reads as TGTGCCAGTAGTATCACACCGGGACAGGAGGCCTATGGCTACACCTTC. It specifies CASSITPGQEAYGYTF. The chain has TRBV19 and TRBJ1-2, with 8 bases that match TRBD1. Losses at the gene ends were 3 bases for V and 4 bases for J; bases not matched to a gene: 10. The CDR3 is 16 residues long. Looked up from germline, CDR1 is LNHDA and CDR2 is SQIVND (reference sequence).

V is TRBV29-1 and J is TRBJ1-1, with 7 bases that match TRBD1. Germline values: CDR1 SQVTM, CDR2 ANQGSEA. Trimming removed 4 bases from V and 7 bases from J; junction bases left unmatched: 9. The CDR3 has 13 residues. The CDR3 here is CSVGKSGGSEAFF. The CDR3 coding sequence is TGCAGCGTTGGAAAATCAGGGGGAAGTGAAGCTTTCTTT.

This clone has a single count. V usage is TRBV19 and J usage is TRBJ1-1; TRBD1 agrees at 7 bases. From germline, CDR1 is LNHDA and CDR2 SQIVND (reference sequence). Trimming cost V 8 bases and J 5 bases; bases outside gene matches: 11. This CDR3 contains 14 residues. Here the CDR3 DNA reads TGTGCCAGTCGGTTGAGGGGGCCCGTGACTGAAGCTTTCTTT. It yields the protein CASRLRGPVTEAFF.

The CDR3 DNA reads as TGTGCCAGCAGCCCGCGTGGGGGGTACCAAGAGACCCAGTACTTC. It encodes CASSPRGGYQETQYF. The V gene is TRBV9, the J gene TRBJ2-5; tentative D call: TRBD2 (6 bases). The CDR3 extends over 15 amino acids. The V end was cut by 4 bases, the J end by 0 bases, with 13 bases between. CDR1 and CDR2 from the germline V gene are SGDLS and YYNGEE.

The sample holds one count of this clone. DNA of the CDR3: TGTGCCAGCAAGCCGGGACAGGTGTTTTCACCCCTCCACTTT. Translating gives CASKPGQVFSPLHF. The chain uses TRBV6-5 and TRBJ1-6; 8 nucleotides align to TRBD1. Germline CDR1 is MNHEY and CDR2 is SVGAGI. This CDR3 comprises 14 residues. Trimming removed 7 bases from V and 9 bases from J; junction bases left unmatched: 8.

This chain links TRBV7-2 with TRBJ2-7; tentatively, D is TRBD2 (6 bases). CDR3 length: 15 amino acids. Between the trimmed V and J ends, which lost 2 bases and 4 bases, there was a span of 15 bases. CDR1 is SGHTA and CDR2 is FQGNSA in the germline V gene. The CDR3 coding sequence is TGTGCCAGCAGCTTAAAGCCCACGGGAGATTACGAGCAGTACTTC. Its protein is CASSLKPTGDYEQYF.

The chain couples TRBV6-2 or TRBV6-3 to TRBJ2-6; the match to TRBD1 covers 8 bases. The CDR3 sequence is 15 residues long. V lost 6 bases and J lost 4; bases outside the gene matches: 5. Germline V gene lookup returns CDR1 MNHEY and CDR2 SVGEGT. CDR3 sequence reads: CASSVTGAGANVLTF. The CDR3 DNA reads TGTGCCAGCAGCGTGACAGGGGCCGGGGCCAACGTCCTGACTTTC.

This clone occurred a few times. The CDR3 region has the DNA TGCGCCAGCAGAAGCGGCCTATCGAACACTGAAGCTTTCTTT. Amino acid sequence: CASRSGLSNTEAFF. The chain joins TRBV10-2 to TRBJ1-1; D call uncertain. The CDR3 sequence is 14 residues long. Trimming removed 6 bases at V and 1 base at J, with 12 bases between. Germline CDR1 reads WSHSY; CDR2 reads SAAADI.

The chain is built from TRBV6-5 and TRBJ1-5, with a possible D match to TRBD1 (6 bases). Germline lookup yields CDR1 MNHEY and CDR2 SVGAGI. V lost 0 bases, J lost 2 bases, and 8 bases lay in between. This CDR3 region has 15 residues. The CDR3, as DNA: TGTGCCAGCAGTTACTCGGCAGGGGGCAATCAGCCCCAGCATTTT. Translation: CASSYSAGGNQPQHF.

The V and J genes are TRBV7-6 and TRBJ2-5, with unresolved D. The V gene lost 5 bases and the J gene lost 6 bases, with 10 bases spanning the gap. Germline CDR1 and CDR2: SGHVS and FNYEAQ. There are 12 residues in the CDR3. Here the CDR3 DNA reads TGTGCCAGCAGCCCCGCCCTCCAGACCCAGTACTTC. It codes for CASSPALQTQYF.

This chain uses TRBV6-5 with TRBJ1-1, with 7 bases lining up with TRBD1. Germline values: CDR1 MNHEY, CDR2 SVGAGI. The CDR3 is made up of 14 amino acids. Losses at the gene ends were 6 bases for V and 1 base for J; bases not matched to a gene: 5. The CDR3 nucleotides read TGTGCCAGCAGATTCAACAGGGGGAACACTGAAGCTTTCTTT. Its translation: CASRFNRGNTEAFF.

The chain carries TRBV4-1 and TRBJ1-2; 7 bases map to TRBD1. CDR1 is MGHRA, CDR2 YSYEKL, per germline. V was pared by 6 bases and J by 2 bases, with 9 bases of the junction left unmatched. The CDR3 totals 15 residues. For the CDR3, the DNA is TGCGCCAGCAGATCCCCGGGACAGCTAAACTATGGCTACACCTTC. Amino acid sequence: CASRSPGQLNYGYTF.

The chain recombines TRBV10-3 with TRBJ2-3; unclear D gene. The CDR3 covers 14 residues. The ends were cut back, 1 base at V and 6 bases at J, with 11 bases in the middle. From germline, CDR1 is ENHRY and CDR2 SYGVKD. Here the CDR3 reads CAISEFMPGDTQYF. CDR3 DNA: TGTGCCATCAGTGAGTTCATGCCTGGGGATACGCAGTATTTT.

The CDR3, as DNA: TGTGCCAGCAGCGGCTGGGACAGGGGGCAGGACGAGCAGTACTTC. This gives the protein CASSGWDRGQDEQYF. The chain combines TRBV7-8 with TRBJ2-7; 12 nucleotides agree with TRBD1. CDR1 and CDR2 (germline): SGHVS, FQNEAQ. J was trimmed by 5 bases and V by 5 bases; bases with no gene match: 7. CDR3 length equals 15 residues.

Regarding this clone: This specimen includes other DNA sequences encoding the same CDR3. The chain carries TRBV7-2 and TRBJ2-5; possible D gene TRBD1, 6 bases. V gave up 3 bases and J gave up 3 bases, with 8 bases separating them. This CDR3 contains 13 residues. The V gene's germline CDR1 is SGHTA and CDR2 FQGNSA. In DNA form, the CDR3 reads TGTGCCAGCAGCTTTGCAGGGGAAGAGACCCAGTACTTC. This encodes CASSFAGEETQYF.

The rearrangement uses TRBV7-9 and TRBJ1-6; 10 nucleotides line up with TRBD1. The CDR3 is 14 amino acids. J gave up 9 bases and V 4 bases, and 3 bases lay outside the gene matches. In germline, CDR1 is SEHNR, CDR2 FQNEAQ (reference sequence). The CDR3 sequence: CASSSGTGASPLHF. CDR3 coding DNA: TGTGCCAGCAGCTCTGGGACAGGGGCTTCACCCCTCCACTTT. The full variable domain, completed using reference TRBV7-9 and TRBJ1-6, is DTGVSQNPRHKITKRGQNVTFRCDPISEHNRLYWYRQTLGQGPEFLTYFQNEAQLEKSRLLSDRFSAERPKGSFSTLEIQRTEQGDSAMYLCASSSGTGASPLHFGNGTRLTVT.

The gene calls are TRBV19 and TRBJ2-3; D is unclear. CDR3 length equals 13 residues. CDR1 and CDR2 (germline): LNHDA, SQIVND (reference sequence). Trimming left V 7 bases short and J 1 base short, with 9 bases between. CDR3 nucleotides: TGTGCCAGTATGGTGTTAGGCACAGATACGCAGTATTTT. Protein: CASMVLGTDTQYF.

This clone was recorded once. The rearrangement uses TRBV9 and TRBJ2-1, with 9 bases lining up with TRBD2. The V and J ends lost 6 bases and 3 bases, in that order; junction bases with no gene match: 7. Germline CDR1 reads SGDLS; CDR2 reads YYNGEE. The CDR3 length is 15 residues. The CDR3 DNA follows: TGTGCCAGCACCCTAGGGCGGGAGGGCTACAATGAGCAGTTCTTC. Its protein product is CASTLGREGYNEQFF.

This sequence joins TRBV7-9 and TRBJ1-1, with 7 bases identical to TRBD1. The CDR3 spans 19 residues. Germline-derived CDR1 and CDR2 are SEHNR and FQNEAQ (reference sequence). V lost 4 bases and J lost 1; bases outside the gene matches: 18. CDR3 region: CASSSNPKKPGQWNTEAFF. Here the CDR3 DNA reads TGTGCCAGCAGCTCGAACCCGAAAAAACCGGGACAGTGGAACACTGAAGCTTTCTTT.

The CDR3 protein is CASSQLDRGNYGYTF. In DNA form, the CDR3 reads TGCGCCAGCAGCCAATTGGACAGGGGTAACTATGGCTACACCTTC. V is TRBV4-3 and J is TRBJ1-2; 9 bases line up with TRBD1. Germline CDR1 and CDR2: LGHNA and YSLEER. The CDR3 spans 15 residues. Unmatched junction bases numbered 2, after V lost 2 bases and J lost 1 base.